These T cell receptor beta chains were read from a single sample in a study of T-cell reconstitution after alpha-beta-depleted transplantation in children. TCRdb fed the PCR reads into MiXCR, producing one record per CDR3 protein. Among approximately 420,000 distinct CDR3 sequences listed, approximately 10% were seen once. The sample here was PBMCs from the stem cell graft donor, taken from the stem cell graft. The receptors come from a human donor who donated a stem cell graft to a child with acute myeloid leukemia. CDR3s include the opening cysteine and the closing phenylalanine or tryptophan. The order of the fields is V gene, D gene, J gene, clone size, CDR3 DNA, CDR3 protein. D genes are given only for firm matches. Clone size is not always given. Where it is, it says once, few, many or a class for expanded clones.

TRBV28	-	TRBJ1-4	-	TGTGCCAGCAGTCTAAACACAGGGACAACTAATGAAAAACTGTTTTTT	CASSLNTGTTNEKLFF
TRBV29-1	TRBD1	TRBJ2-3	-	TGCAGCGTTGAAGGGGGACAGGGAGGATACACAGATACGCAGTATTTT	CSVEGGQGGYTDTQYF
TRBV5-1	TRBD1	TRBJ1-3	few	TGCGCCAGCAGCTTGGTCCCCCGCGGGACAGGGGAACACACCATATATTTT	CASSLVPRGTGEHTIYF
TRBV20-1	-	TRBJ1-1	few	TGCAGTGCTAGAGAGGACGTTGGGTACACTGAAGCTTTCTTT	CSAREDVGYTEAFF
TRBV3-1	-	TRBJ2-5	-	TGTGCCAGCAGCCAGGTGGGACACCCCCAAGAGACCCAGTACTTC	CASSQVGHPQETQYF
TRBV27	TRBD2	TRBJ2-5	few	TGTGCCAGCAGTTTATTCAGCGGGGGGGCCGGGGAGACCCAGTACTTC	CASSLFSGGAGETQYF
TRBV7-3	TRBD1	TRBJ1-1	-	TGTGCCAGCAGCGCCGACAGGGACGCTGAAGCTTTCTTT	CASSADRDAEAFF
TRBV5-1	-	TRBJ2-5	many	TGCGCCAGCAGCTTGGATATGACCGAAGAGACCCAGTACTTC	CASSLDMTEETQYF
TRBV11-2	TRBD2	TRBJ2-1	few	TGTGCCAGCAGCTCCCCAGGTAGCGGGAGGGCGAATGAGCAGTTCTTC	CASSSPGSGRANEQFF
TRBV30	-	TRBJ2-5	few	TGTGCCGGGGGGGGACAGGACGCCGAGACCCAGTACTTC	CAGGGQDAETQYF
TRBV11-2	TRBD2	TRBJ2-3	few	TGTGCCAGCAGCTTGGTGGGAGGGCCGCCAGATACGCAGTATTTT	CASSLVGGPPDTQYF
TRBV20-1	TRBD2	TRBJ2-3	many	TGCAGTGCTAGGCGGGCTAGCGGGGGCCGTGATACGCAGTATTTT	CSARRASGGRDTQYF
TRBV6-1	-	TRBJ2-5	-	TGTGCCAGCTGGGGAGAACGAACCTTGGAGACCCAGTACTTC	CASWGERTLETQYF
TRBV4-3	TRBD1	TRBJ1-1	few	TGCGCCAGCAGCCAAGTGGCGACAGGGTCGGGCACTGAAGCTTTCTTT	CASSQVATGSGTEAFF
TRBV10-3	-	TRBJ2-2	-	TGTGCCGTCGACGGAGGGACCGGGGAGCTGTTTTTT	CAVDGGTGELFF
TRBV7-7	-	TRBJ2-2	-	TGTGCTAGCAGCTTTTTTGGCGGGGAGCTGTTTTTT	CASSFFGGELFF
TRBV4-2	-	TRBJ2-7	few	TGTGCCAGCAGCCCCTGGGTAGGGGCTGAGCAGTACTTC	CASSPWVGAEQYF
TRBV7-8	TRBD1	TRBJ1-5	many	TGTGCCAGCAGCCCTGACAGGGAAGCCAATCAGCCCCAGCATTTT	CASSPDREANQPQHF
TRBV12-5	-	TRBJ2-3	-	TGTGCTAGTGGTCGAGACACAAGCACAGATACGCAGTATTTT	CASGRDTSTDTQYF
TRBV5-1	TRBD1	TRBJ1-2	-	TGCGCCAGCAGCAGAAAGACAGGGGGCGACTATGGCTACACCTTC	CASSRKTGGDYGYTF
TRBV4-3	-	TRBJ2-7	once	TGCGCCAGCAGCCAAGATGTAGGGTTGGGATCCTACGAGCAGTACTTC	CASSQDVGLGSYEQYF
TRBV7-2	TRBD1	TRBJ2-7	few	TGTGCCAGCAGCTTATACTCAGGGGGAGATTACGAGCAGTACTTC	CASSLYSGGDYEQYF
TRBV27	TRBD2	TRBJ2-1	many	TGTGCCAGCAGTTTCAGGGCGGGAGGGTCCTACAATGAGCAGTTCTTC	CASSFRAGGSYNEQFF
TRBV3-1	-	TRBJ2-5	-	TGTGCCAGCAGCCAGGGTAGGATGGAGACCCAGTACTTC	CASSQGRMETQYF
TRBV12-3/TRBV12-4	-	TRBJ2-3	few	TGTGCCAGCATCCCGACTGGTGCCCACACAGATACGCAGTATTTT	CASIPTGAHTDTQYF
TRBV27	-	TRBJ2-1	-	TGTGCCAGCAGTTTAGCGGTTTGGGATGAGCAGTTCTTC	CASSLAVWDEQFF
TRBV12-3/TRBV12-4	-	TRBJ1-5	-	TGTGCCAGCAGTTTAGGCCATCAGCCCCAGCATTTT	CASSLGHQPQHF
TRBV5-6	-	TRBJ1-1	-	TGTGCCAGCAGCCTAAATCGTGCTGAAGCTTTCTTT	CASSLNRAEAFF
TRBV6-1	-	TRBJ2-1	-	TGTGCCAGCAGTGAAGCACCGACAGGCTCCTACAATGAGCAGTTCTTC	CASSEAPTGSYNEQFF
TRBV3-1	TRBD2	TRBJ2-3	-	TGTGCCACCTGCCTCCGGGGGGGCTATGCGAACACAGATACGCAGTATTTT	CATCLRGGYANTDTQYF
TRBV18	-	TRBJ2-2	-	TGTGCCAGCGACCAATGGGGCACCGGGGAGCTGTTTTTT	CASDQWGTGELFF
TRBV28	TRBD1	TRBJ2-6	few	TGTGCCAGCAGTCTCAGGACAGGTCTCTCTGGGGCCAACGTCCTGACTTTC	CASSLRTGLSGANVLTF
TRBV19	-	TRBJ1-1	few	TGTGCCCTCGTCCGGGGTACTGAAGCTTTCTTT	CALVRGTEAFF
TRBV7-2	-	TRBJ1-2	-	TGTGCCAGCAGGGCATCGGGCTATGGCTACACCTTC	CASRASGYGYTF
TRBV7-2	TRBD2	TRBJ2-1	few	TGTGCCAGCAGCTTAGGAGGGGCTAGCGGTTACAATGAGCAGTTCTTC	CASSLGGASGYNEQFF
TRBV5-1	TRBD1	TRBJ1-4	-	TGCGCCAGCAGCTTGGAGGGGGCCGCGGAAAAACTGTTTTTT	CASSLEGAAEKLFF
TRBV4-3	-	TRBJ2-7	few	TGCGCCAGCAGCCAAGATCCCGGGAGAGACTACGAGCAGTACTTC	CASSQDPGRDYEQYF
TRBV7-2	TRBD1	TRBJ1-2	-	TGTGCCAGCAGCTATGGGACAGGAGGTGGCTACACCTTC	CASSYGTGGGYTF
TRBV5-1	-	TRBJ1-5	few	TGCGCCAGCAGCACCGGACAGAAGAATCAGCCCCAGCATTTT	CASSTGQKNQPQHF
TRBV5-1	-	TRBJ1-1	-	TGCGCCAGCAGCTACAGGGAGGGCACTGAAGCTTTCTTT	CASSYREGTEAFF
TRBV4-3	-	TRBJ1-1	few	TGCGCCAGCAGCCACCCCGGGACGAACACTGAAGCTTTCTTT	CASSHPGTNTEAFF